Listed below are T cell receptor beta chains from one sample, sequenced in a study of blood T cells in healthy people across ages. TCRdb reprocessed the 5' RACE reads via MiXCR and lists one record per CDR3 protein. This sample has approximately 1.5 million distinct CDR3 sequences, with around 36% found just once. Sequencing used blood. Receptors originate from a woman in her thirties in good health. The CDR3 runs from the conserved cysteine through the conserved F or W. D genes are given only for firm matches. Size is stated for part of the rows, as once, few or many counts, or as a class when the clone is expanded.

CDR3 length: 16; clone size: NA; D gene: NA; J gene: TRBJ1-1; V gene: TRBV15; CDR3 DNA: TGTGCCACCAGCAGAGAGCCAGGCCGGGGGAACACTGAAGCTTTCTTT; CDR3 protein: CATSREPGRGNTEAFF
CDR3 length: 19; clone size: NA; D gene: TRBD2; J gene: TRBJ2-6; V gene: TRBV6-5; CDR3 DNA: TGTGCCAGCAGTTACTACGGACTAGCGGCCTACTCTGGGGCCAACGTCCTGACTTTC; CDR3 protein: CASSYYGLAAYSGANVLTF
CDR3 length: 12; clone size: many; D gene: NA; J gene: TRBJ2-1; V gene: TRBV18; CDR3 DNA: TGTGCCAGCCGCGTGGGGGGCCATGAGCAGTTCTTC; CDR3 protein: CASRVGGHEQFF
CDR3 length: 14; clone size: NA; D gene: NA; J gene: TRBJ2-7; V gene: TRBV3-1; CDR3 DNA: TGTGCCAGCAGCCATACTAGGGGAGTCTACGAGCAGTACTTC; CDR3 protein: CASSHTRGVYEQYF
CDR3 length: 13; clone size: NA; D gene: NA; J gene: TRBJ2-1; V gene: TRBV7-3; CDR3 DNA: TGTGCCAGCAGCTTAGACGACAGGAATGAGCAGTTCTTC; CDR3 protein: CASSLDDRNEQFF
CDR3 length: 15; clone size: NA; D gene: NA; J gene: TRBJ2-3; V gene: TRBV3-1; CDR3 DNA: TGTGCCAGCAGCCAAGATTCACTTCTCACAGATACGCAGTATTTT; CDR3 protein: CASSQDSLLTDTQYF
CDR3 length: 14; clone size: NA; D gene: NA; J gene: TRBJ2-3; V gene: TRBV30; CDR3 DNA: TGTGCGGTGGGGTCCGGGGGGCCCACAGATACGCAGTATTTT; CDR3 protein: CAVGSGGPTDTQYF
CDR3 length: 15; clone size: few; D gene: NA; J gene: TRBJ2-1; V gene: TRBV6-5; CDR3 DNA: TGTGCCAGCAGTCTAGTAACGGGAGCATACAATGAGCAGTTCTTC; CDR3 protein: CASSLVTGAYNEQFF
CDR3 length: 15; clone size: few; D gene: TRBD2; J gene: TRBJ2-3; V gene: TRBV20-1; CDR3 DNA: TGCAGTGCTAATGGACTAGCCGCTAGCACAGATACGCAGTATTTT; CDR3 protein: CSANGLAASTDTQYF
CDR3 length: 16; clone size: NA; D gene: NA; J gene: TRBJ2-3; V gene: TRBV4-1; CDR3 DNA: TGCGCCAGCAGCCCCAATTACGGAGGGAGCACAGATACGCAGTATTTT; CDR3 protein: CASSPNYGGSTDTQYF
CDR3 length: 14; clone size: once; D gene: TRBD1; J gene: TRBJ1-5; V gene: TRBV6-5; CDR3 DNA: TGTGCCAGCAGTTCCGGACAGGTACGCCAGCCCCAGCATTTT; CDR3 protein: CASSSGQVRQPQHF
CDR3 length: 15; clone size: NA; D gene: TRBD2; J gene: TRBJ2-3; V gene: TRBV29-1; CDR3 DNA: TGCAGCGGAGGAGTGGCGGGAGGTCAGACAGATACGCAGTATTTT; CDR3 protein: CSGGVAGGQTDTQYF
CDR3 length: 14; clone size: NA; D gene: TRBD1; J gene: TRBJ1-2; V gene: TRBV6-2/TRBV6-3; CDR3 DNA: TGTGCCAGCAACCTACAGGGGCCTTACTATGGCTACACCTTC; CDR3 protein: CASNLQGPYYGYTF
CDR3 length: 13; clone size: NA; D gene: TRBD1; J gene: TRBJ2-2; V gene: TRBV20-1; CDR3 DNA: TGCAGTGCTGGGACAGGAATAACCGGGGAGCTGTTTTTT; CDR3 protein: CSAGTGITGELFF
CDR3 length: 13; clone size: NA; D gene: NA; J gene: TRBJ2-2; V gene: TRBV29-1; CDR3 DNA: TGCAGCGTTGACTTAGCGAACACCGGGGAGCTGTTTTTT; CDR3 protein: CSVDLANTGELFF
CDR3 length: 15; clone size: NA; D gene: NA; J gene: TRBJ1-2; V gene: TRBV20-1; CDR3 DNA: TGCAGTGCTAGAGATCAGGTCCTAAGGTGGGGAGGCTACACCTTC; CDR3 protein: CSARDQVLRWGGYTF
CDR3 length: 13; clone size: NA; D gene: TRBD1; J gene: TRBJ2-1; V gene: TRBV10-2; CDR3 DNA: TGCGCCAGCAGTGGGGACAGGGTATATGAGCAGTTCTTC; CDR3 protein: CASSGDRVYEQFF
CDR3 length: 13; clone size: NA; D gene: NA; J gene: TRBJ1-2; V gene: TRBV12-3/TRBV12-4; CDR3 DNA: TGTGCCAGCAGTTTATTTGAGGGTGAGGGCTACACCTTC; CDR3 protein: CASSLFEGEGYTF
CDR3 length: 14; clone size: few; D gene: NA; J gene: TRBJ1-5; V gene: TRBV6-4; CDR3 DNA: TGTGCCAGCAGTGACCCTTATGGGGCTCAGCCCCAGCATTTT; CDR3 protein: CASSDPYGAQPQHF
CDR3 length: 15; clone size: many; D gene: TRBD2; J gene: TRBJ2-3; V gene: TRBV20-1; CDR3 DNA: TGCAGTGCTACGTCCGGGACTAGCGCCACAGATACGCAGTATTTT; CDR3 protein: CSATSGTSATDTQYF
CDR3 length: 16; clone size: NA; D gene: TRBD2; J gene: TRBJ2-3; V gene: TRBV9; CDR3 DNA: TGTGCCAGCAGCGTAGTTAGCGGGTTTAGCACAGATACGCAGTATTTT; CDR3 protein: CASSVVSGFSTDTQYF
CDR3 length: 13; clone size: few; D gene: TRBD1; J gene: TRBJ1-2; V gene: TRBV20-1; CDR3 DNA: TGCAGTGTTACCGGGACAGCGATCTATGGCTACACCTTC; CDR3 protein: CSVTGTAIYGYTF
CDR3 length: 19; clone size: NA; D gene: NA; J gene: TRBJ2-7; V gene: TRBV7-2; CDR3 DNA: TGTGCCAGCAGCTTACCCAAAACCCCACAGGATCGGACGGTATACGAGCAGTACTTC; CDR3 protein: CASSLPKTPQDRTVYEQYF
CDR3 length: 14; clone size: NA; D gene: NA; J gene: TRBJ1-1; V gene: TRBV12-3/TRBV12-4; CDR3 DNA: TGTGCCAGCAGTTTTTCCAGACTGAACACTGAAGCTTTCTTT; CDR3 protein: CASSFSRLNTEAFF
CDR3 length: 14; clone size: few; D gene: NA; J gene: TRBJ1-2; V gene: TRBV27; CDR3 DNA: TGTGCCAGTAGTATAAGGGGTGGAGGGCTCGGCTACACCTTC; CDR3 protein: CASSIRGGGLGYTF
CDR3 length: 15; clone size: few; D gene: NA; J gene: TRBJ1-2; V gene: TRBV28; CDR3 DNA: TGTGCCAGCAGCGCCCTTGCGACAGGATTCTATGGCTACACCTTC; CDR3 protein: CASSALATGFYGYTF
CDR3 length: 14; clone size: NA; D gene: TRBD1; J gene: TRBJ2-7; V gene: TRBV7-9; CDR3 DNA: TGTGCCAGCACCGCGACAGGGGCTAAGGCCGAGCAGTACTTC; CDR3 protein: CASTATGAKAEQYF
CDR3 length: 15; clone size: NA; D gene: NA; J gene: TRBJ2-5; V gene: TRBV2; CDR3 DNA: TGTGCCAGCAGTGATTCCCCGCTTCGGGCTGAGACCCAGTACTTC; CDR3 protein: CASSDSPLRAETQYF